Sequencing of this T cell receptor beta chain was carried out in a study of T cell responses to AZD1222 COVID-19 vaccine. Study conclusions and caveats: AZD1222 recipients seropositive at baseline numbered only six or seven.

CDR3 length: 15 residues. The germline V gene has CDR1 LNHNV and CDR2 YYDKDF (reference sequence). Between the trimmed V and J ends, which lost 0 bases and 1 base, there was a span of 7 bases. A note on this clone: Its specificity is unknown.

The protocol was immunoSEQ multiplex PCR, while the TCRdb copy is restricted to in-frame clones and leaves out a portion. The table lists fewer than 150,000 clones, around 88% of them singletons. The J gene is TRBJ1-5, the V gene TRBV15, with a tentative D call TRBD1 (5 bases). The input for sequencing was peripheral blood, taken on day 0 of AZD1222 vaccination. The sequence was collected from an adult in good health. In DNA, the CDR3 is TGTGCCACCAGCAGAGATGGGGACAGCAATCAGCCCCAGCATTTT. Translation: CATSRDGDSNQPQHF.